This TCR beta chain was sequenced during a study of blood T cell repertoires in COVID-19 (TCRdb year 2020). In terms of the full investigation: The collaborator samples originated in the United States, Italy and Spain and spanned the acute and convalescent phases of COVID-19. The samples were drawn from the first 160 participants of the ongoing ImmuneRACE study and from over a thousand subjects provided by 6 global collaborators. The material from the prospective study consisted of cDNA or gDNA derived from T cells, B-cell-depleted T cells, or PBMCs. Where available, HLA class I and class II types were taken from metadata supplied by the sample provider and were not determined by assay-based typing. The sample metadata nearly always contained a de-identified subject ID, COVID-19 status, age in years and sex. Subjects who had been exposed to COVID-19, were actively infected with it, or had recovered from it provided the deeply sampled blood TCRbeta repertoires that made up the dataset. A freely available public database, intended as a resource for researchers studying the immune response to SARS-CoV-2, is where the repertoires were released.

The immunoSEQ Assay, a bias-controlled multiplex PCR, was used to amplify TCRbeta CDR3 regions from genomic DNA. The original pipeline was this. Within the assay, amplification of reference gene primers was used to estimate how many nucleated cells each sample contained. Sequence reads were collapsed and filtered to measure the absolute abundance of every unique TCRbeta CDR3 rearrangement. Productive Simpson clonality was computed per sample as the square root of Simpson's diversity index over productive rearrangements. The table was pulled from immuneACCESS by TCRdb, which kept in-frame rearrangements only. Such tables lose some clones; where checked, under half of the loss comes from unresolved V genes, and the rest has no known cause. Clonal size and the V and J genes are those of that table, whereas D and trimming came from the DNA. This sample has about 34,000 clones in its table, and 80% to 95% of those were observed once. The leading ten clones occupy roughly 20% of the sample.

Trimming removed 7 bases from V and 6 bases from J; the gene matches leave 8 bases unexplained. The CDR3 holds 14 amino acids from the cysteine to the phenylalanine. The only DNA kept is the CDR3, 42 bases in frame from the first base. CDR1 and CDR2 are read off the germline V gene as MDHEN and SYDVKM. What the study reported, not specific to this receptor: The quantity of clinical and demographic metadata differed by source and by participant and was supplied without curation.

Each collaborating institution followed its own protocols to collect whole blood in K2EDTA tubes. For TCRbeta analysis, collaborator samples were shipped as frozen whole blood, as isolated PBMCs, or as DNA extracted from either sample type. As for this clone: No antigen is known for it. The input lacks base qualities; no much larger clone sits a single base away.

The sequence joins TRBV28 to TRBJ2-3, and 9 junction bases match TRBD1. The sequencing sample was made of peripheral blood. This TCR was recovered from an elderly man with acute or convalescent COVID-19. At the DNA level, the sequence is TGTGCCAGCACCGGGACAGGGACATCGGATACGCAGTATTTT. Translated, this gives CASTGTGTSDTQYF.